The 21 T cell receptor beta chains presented below share a single source sample, sequenced in a study of cytomegalovirus exposure and HLA in healthy donors. The PCR made use of 60 Vbeta and 13 Jbeta primers. Here immunoSEQ multiplex PCR was the method, and the copy in TCRdb shows in-frame clones only, minus some. The table shows some 120,000 clones, with around 78% occurring only once. The sequenced sample was PBMCs. Every receptor here comes from a woman in her thirties or forties in good health and CMV-seronegative.

The J gene is TRBJ2-1, the V gene TRBV27; perhaps TRBD2 as D (5 bases). V was pared by 7 bases and J by 1 base, with 14 bases between. CDR1 and CDR2 (germline): MNHEY, SMNVEV (reference sequence). The CDR3 totals 15 residues. CDR3 DNA sequence: TGTGCCAGCACTACGGCAGGAGGATCCTACAATGAGCAGTTCTTC. It yields the protein CASTTAGGSYNEQFF.

V is TRBV7-2 and J is TRBJ2-1; 11 nucleotides match TRBD2. This CDR3 comprises 13 residues. V shed 5 bases and J 12 bases; nucleotides not matched to a gene: 6. The germline V gene encodes CDR1 SGHTA and CDR2 FQGNSA. The CDR3 loop is CASSPQGTSGQFF. The CDR3 nucleotides are TGTGCCAGCAGCCCGCAAGGGACTAGCGGGCAGTTCTTC.

This chain's CDR3 is CASSRGDRETDTQYF. CDR3 nucleotides: TGTGCCAGCAGCCGTGGGGACAGGGAGACAGATACGCAGTATTTT. V is TRBV28 and J is TRBJ2-3; 9 bases align to TRBD1. Germline CDR1 and CDR2: MDHEN and SYDVKM. Trimming at V came to 6 bases and at J to 3 bases, leaving 7 bases not matched to a gene. CDR3 length: 15 amino acids.

The gene calls are TRBV27 and TRBJ2-7; D is possibly TRBD1 (6 bases). The CDR3 loop spans 14 amino acids. Germline V gene sequence: CDR1 MNHEY, CDR2 SMNVEV (reference sequence). V lost 2 bases, J lost 4 bases, and 12 bases lay in between. CDR3 loop: CASSLLPGEYEQYF. The CDR3 coding sequence is TGTGCCAGCAGTTTACTCCCAGGGGAGTACGAGCAGTACTTC.

The rearrangement uses TRBV7-2 and TRBJ2-7, with 8 nucleotides matching TRBD1. Germline V gene sequence: CDR1 SGHTA, CDR2 FQGNSA. The CDR3 totals 14 residues. Trimming took 1 base from V and 3 from J; bases not matched to a gene: 2. As DNA, the CDR3 is TGTGCCAGCAGCTTAGTACAGGGGGGCTACGAGCAGTACTTC. It encodes CASSLVQGGYEQYF. The whole variable domain, remainder taken from reference TRBV7-2 and TRBJ2-7, is GAGVSQSPSNKVTEKGKDVELRCDPISGHTALYWYRQSLGQGLEFLIYFQGNSAPDKSGLPSDRFSAERTGGSVSTLTIQRTQQEDSAVYLCASSLVQGGYEQYFGPGTRLTVT.

The chain links TRBV27 to TRBJ2-2; 8 bases are a match to TRBD2. Unmatched junction bases numbered 16, after V lost 6 bases and J lost 13 bases. The germline gives CDR1 MNHEY, CDR2 SMNVEV (reference sequence). The CDR3 length is 15 residues. The CDR3 loop is CASRVAGWGSGRLFF. CDR3 bases: TGTGCCAGCAGAGTAGCGGGATGGGGGTCGGGGAGGCTGTTTTTT.

The V call is TRBV7-9, the J call TRBJ1-4, with 7 bases fitting TRBD1. There are 15 residues in the CDR3. Losses at the gene ends were 5 bases for V and 4 bases for J; bases not matched to a gene: 7. Germline V lookup: CDR1 SEHNR, CDR2 FQNEAQ (reference sequence). CDR3 sequence reads: CASSPRDSRNEKLFF. The DNA of the CDR3 is TGTGCCAGCAGCCCCCGGGACAGCCGTAATGAAAAACTGTTTTTT.

The V and J genes are TRBV4-2 and TRBJ2-7, with TRBD1 matching over 10 bases. Germline-derived CDR1 and CDR2 are LGHNA and YNFKEQ. CDR3 length equals 14 residues. V lost 4 bases and J lost 6; bases outside the gene matches: 6. This CDR3 reads CASSPGQGLGEQYF. CDR3 DNA sequence: TGTGCCAGCAGCCCGGGACAGGGGTTGGGCGAGCAGTACTTC.

This sequence joins TRBV28 and TRBJ1-2, with a possible D match to TRBD1 (6 bases). The CDR3 spans 13 residues. CDR1 and CDR2 (germline): MDHEN, SYDVKM. V was shortened by 3 bases and J by 8 bases, with 13 bases between the two germline ends. The CDR3 sequence is CASSLQQGRGYTF. CDR3 sequence (DNA): TGTGCCAGCAGTTTGCAACAGGGCCGGGGCTACACCTTC.

The V gene is TRBV15, the J gene TRBJ2-2; 7 nucleotides match TRBD1. Germline lookup yields CDR1 LNHNV and CDR2 YYDKDF (reference sequence). V gave up 5 bases and J gave up 4 bases; unmatched junction bases: 7. This CDR3 is built from 15 residues. The CDR3: CATSPTGQATGELFF. The CDR3 DNA is TGTGCCACCAGCCCCACAGGACAGGCCACCGGGGAGCTGTTTTTT.

This clone was found once. The rearrangement uses TRBV9 and TRBJ2-6; D remains unclear. Trimming took 1 base from V and 0 from J, leaving 11 bases between them. The CDR3 totals 17 residues. Per the germline V gene, CDR1 is SGDLS and CDR2 is YYNGEE. CDR3 sequence reads: CASSVLLSSSGANVLTF. CDR3 in DNA: TGTGCCAGCAGCGTACTCCTTTCCAGCTCTGGGGCCAACGTCCTGACTTTC.

This CDR3 reads CASSASGDSYNEQFF. In DNA, the CDR3 is TGTGCCAGCAGCGCTAGCGGGGACTCCTACAATGAGCAGTTCTTC. The chain carries TRBV9 and TRBJ2-1; 9 bases fit TRBD2. The germline gives CDR1 SGDLS, CDR2 YYNGEE. V was clipped by 3 bases and J by 0 bases; unmatched bases: 1. The length of the CDR3 is 15 residues.

V is TRBV10-3 and J is TRBJ2-4; 8 bases agree with TRBD2. CDR1 is ENHRY, CDR2 SYGVKD, per germline. Trimming took 0 bases from V and 4 from J; bases not matched to a gene: 14. This CDR3 has 19 residues. CDR3 coding DNA: TGTGCCATCAGTGAGTCCGGGGGGGATCCCGACAGGACGAAAAACATTCAGTACTTC. It is translated as CAISESGGDPDRTKNIQYF.

Notes on this clone: In the same sample, other DNA sequences code for this CDR3. V gene TRBV11-1 combines with J gene TRBJ2-7, with 9 nucleotides matching TRBD2. Germline CDR1 and CDR2: SGHAT and FQDESV (reference sequence). This CDR3 contains 14 residues. V was clipped by 7 bases and J by 7 bases; unmatched bases: 11. In DNA, the CDR3 is TGTGCCAGCACCCCGCGGGAGGGCCCTTTGGAGCAGTACTTC. Amino acid sequence: CASTPREGPLEQYF.

This clone occurred a few times. The chain employs TRBV27 and TRBJ2-7; weak D call: TRBD2 (6 bases). The germline gives CDR1 MNHEY, CDR2 SMNVEV (reference sequence). The CDR3 loop spans 14 amino acids. V lost 1 base to trimming and J lost 3 bases, with 10 bases between them. The DNA of the CDR3 is TGTGCCAGCAGTTTATTAGCGGAGTACTACGAGCAGTACTTC. Its translation: CASSLLAEYYEQYF.

The chain has TRBV6-5 and TRBJ2-1, with D possibly being TRBD2 (7 bases). V was pared by 2 bases and J by 6 bases, with 17 bases between. CDR1 and CDR2 from the germline V gene are MNHEY and SVGAGI. This CDR3 has 16 residues. Here the CDR3 reads CASSYGGGGLRNEQFF. CDR3 nucleotide sequence: TGTGCCAGCAGTTACGGGGGGGGCGGTCTCCGCAATGAGCAGTTCTTC.

To note about this clone: The sample carries other DNA sequences with the same CDR3. This chain uses TRBV27 with TRBJ2-5; no definite D call. Trimming removed 6 bases at V and 3 bases at J, with 5 bases between. Germline assignment: CDR1 MNHEY and CDR2 SMNVEV (reference sequence). This CDR3 is 11 amino acids long. CDR3 nucleotides: TGTGCCAGCAGAAGAGAAGAGACCCAGTACTTC. Protein: CASRREETQYF.

Details on this clone: One end of the junction varies from germline; a read error may be responsible. V gene TRBV4-1 combines with J gene TRBJ2-6, with 9 bases matching TRBD1. The CDR3 loop spans 19 amino acids. Germline CDR1 is MGHRA and CDR2 is YSYEKL. CDR3: CASSLLGTGRLTGANGLTF. CDR3 sequence (DNA): TGCGCCAGCAGCCTTCTTGGGACAGGGAGACTTACTGGGGCCAACGGCCTGACTTTC.

The genes are TRBV6-4 and TRBJ2-5, with 7 bases lining up with TRBD2. With the DNA end fitting TRBJ2-7 better, the J assignment may be wrong. This CDR3 spans 16 amino acids. Germline-derived CDR1 and CDR2 are MRHNA and SNTAGT. CDR3 region: CASSDSGLTDPYEQYF. The CDR3 nucleotides read TGTGCCAGCAGTGACTCGGGACTAACGGACCCCTACGAGCAGTACTTC.

The chain couples TRBV6-6 to TRBJ1-1; no firm D call. The V end was cut by 6 bases, the J end by 2 bases, with 10 bases between. The CDR3 runs 13 residues. The V gene's germline CDR1 is MNHNY and CDR2 SVGAGI (reference sequence). CDR3 DNA: TGTGCCAGCAGCTCGCTAACCAACACTGAAGCTTTCTTT. It codes for CASSSLTNTEAFF.

The genes are TRBV9 and TRBJ1-5; D is unresolved. Per the germline V gene, CDR1 is SGDLS and CDR2 is YYNGEE. Trimming took off 0 bases at V and 8 bases at J, with 15 bases between the two ends. The CDR3 sequence is 15 residues long. CDR3: CASSVGTDPAKPQHF. DNA of the CDR3: TGTGCCAGCAGCGTAGGTACAGACCCAGCAAAGCCCCAGCATTTT. The full variable domain, rest sourced from reference TRBV9 and TRBJ1-5, is DSGVTQTPKHLITATGQRVTLRCSPRSGDLSVYWYQQSLDQGLQFLIQYYNGEERAKGNILERFSAQQFPDLHSELNLSSLELGDSALYFCASSVGTDPAKPQHFGDGTRLSIL.